This entry lists 16 T cell receptor beta chains sequenced from one sample in a study of neurological immune-mediated disorders. One entry per CDR3 protein, called by TCRdb with MiXCR from the 5' RACE reads. This table has approximately 44,000 distinct CDR3 sequences, over 5.5% appearing once. The material sequenced was CD4+ T cells from blood. The receptors stem from a woman between 18 and 30 years old with multiple sclerosis.

In this sample, this clonotype turned up many times. The rearrangement uses TRBV5-1 and TRBJ1-1; D gene unclear. Trimming took off 1 base at V and 4 bases at J, with 23 bases between the two ends. CDR3 length: 18 residues. Germline lookup yields CDR1 SGHRS and CDR2 YFSETQ. CDR3 amino acids: CASSLFVCQETYCTEAFF. Written as DNA, the CDR3 is TGCGCCAGCAGCTTGTTTGTGTGCCAGGAGACTTACTGCACTGAAGCTTTCTTT.

This clonotype has ten or more counts. The chain combines TRBV12-3 or TRBV12-4 with TRBJ1-5; 7 bases line up with TRBD1. The CDR3 is 16 amino acids. J lost 0 bases, V lost 6 bases, and 8 bases had no gene match. This CDR3 is CASSRSDRDSNQPQHF. CDR3 coding DNA: TGTGCCAGCAGCCGAAGTGACAGGGATAGCAATCAGCCCCAGCATTTT.

Ten or more counts support this clonotype. In DNA form, the CDR3 reads TGTGCCAGCAGCCTCCGGGAGACTCGGGATACGCAGTATTTT. Its translation: CASSLRETRDTQYF. The chain employs TRBV3-1 and TRBJ2-3, with D tentatively TRBD2 (6 bases). The CDR3 spans 14 residues. V was cut by 4 bases and J by 6 bases, with 14 bases left in between. CDR1 and CDR2 (germline): LGHDT, YNNKEL (reference sequence).

The sample holds a few counts of this clonotype. CDR3 region: CASSLGQGRGNEQFF. CDR3 DNA sequence: TGTGCCAGCAGCTTAGGGCAGGGGAGAGGCAATGAGCAGTTCTTC. V usage is TRBV7-9 and J usage is TRBJ2-1; tentative D call: TRBD1 (6 bases). The CDR3 contains 15 residues. Trimming pared 1 base from V and 6 bases from J, leaving 13 bases between. Germline CDR1 SEHNR, CDR2 FQNEAQ (reference sequence).

This clonotype came up many times. The gene calls are TRBV14 and TRBJ1-2; 8 positions match TRBD1. V was clipped by 5 bases and J by 8 bases; unmatched bases: 7. CDR1 is SGHDN and CDR2 is FVKESK in the germline V gene. This CDR3 is built from 13 residues. As DNA, the CDR3 is TGTGCCAGCAGCTCTCAGGGGGCTTACGGCTACACCTTC. Its translation is CASSSQGAYGYTF.

The sample holds many counts of this clonotype. The V gene is TRBV5-1, the J gene TRBJ2-3; D remains unclear. CDR1 is SGHRS and CDR2 is YFSETQ in the germline V gene. This CDR3 is 17 amino acids long. The V and J ends lost 0 bases and 1 base respectively, with 15 bases between them. The CDR3 here is CASSLEGYLSGTDTQYF. CDR3 DNA sequence: TGCGCCAGCAGCTTGGAAGGCTATCTCTCCGGCACAGATACGCAGTATTTT.

This clonotype was counted many times. The chain links TRBV4-3 to TRBJ1-5; no clear D gene. The CDR3 runs to 16 residues. Germline V gene sequence: CDR1 LGHNA, CDR2 YSLEER. V lost 4 bases to trimming and J lost 2 bases, with 15 bases between them. CDR3 amino acids: CASSLAREVGNQPQHF. CDR3 DNA: TGCGCCAGCAGCCTAGCTAGGGAGGTGGGCAATCAGCCCCAGCATTTT.

There are many counts of this clonotype. This chain joins TRBV5-6 and TRBJ2-2; the match to TRBD1 covers 7 bases. V lost 2 bases, J lost 5 bases, and 9 bases stayed unmatched. This CDR3 spans 16 amino acids. Germline CDR1 and CDR2: SGHDT and YYEEEE. The CDR3 is CASSFGWTGRTGELFF. CDR3 DNA sequence: TGTGCCAGCAGCTTCGGTTGGACAGGACGAACCGGGGAGCTGTTTTTT. Variable domain in full (rest from reference TRBV5-6 and TRBJ2-2): DAGVTQSPTHLIKTRGQQVTLRCSPKSGHDTVSWYQQALGQGPQFIFQYYEEEERQRGNFPDRFSGHQFPNYSSELNVNALLLGDSALYLCASSFGWTGRTGELFFGEGSRLTVL.

This clonotype has a count of ten or more. The J gene is TRBJ2-1, the V gene TRBV7-8, with 11 bases lining up with TRBD2. Trimming cost V 1 base and J 9 bases; bases outside gene matches: 11. The CDR3 is 17 amino acids. Germline CDR1 and CDR2: SGHVS and FQNEAQ. This CDR3 reads CASSLGLAGTGGSEQFF. The CDR3 coding sequence is TGTGCCAGCAGCTTAGGACTAGCGGGAACGGGGGGTAGTGAGCAGTTCTTC.

Many counts were recorded for this clonotype. The chain has TRBV5-1 and TRBJ1-5, with D tentatively TRBD1 (5 bases). Germline-derived CDR1 and CDR2 are SGHRS and YFSETQ. The V end lost 1 base, the J end lost 8 bases, and 13 bases lay between the germline ends. CDR3 length equals 14 residues. This CDR3 is CASSLSGDDKPQHF. The CDR3, as DNA: TGCGCCAGCAGCTTGTCCGGGGACGATAAGCCCCAGCATTTT.

In its sample, this clonotype was seen many times. The chain couples TRBV7-9 to TRBJ2-5, with 9 nucleotides matching TRBD1. This CDR3 is built from 15 residues. The ends lost 4 bases at V and 5 bases at J; junction bases unmatched: 8. Germline lookup yields CDR1 SEHNR and CDR2 FQNEAQ (reference sequence). CDR3 DNA: TGTGCCAGCAGCTCGAACAGGGGGCGAGGGGAGACCCAGTACTTC. Encoded protein: CASSSNRGRGETQYF.

A few counts support this clonotype. Given the absence of the conserved phenylalanine or tryptophan at the CDR3 end, a read error is likely. The chain couples TRBV30 to TRBJ2-1, with 14 bases matching TRBD2. Germline loops: CDR1 GTSNPN, CDR2 SVGIG (reference sequence). V trimming: 4 bases; J trimming: 5 bases; junction bases outside the gene matches: 4. This CDR3 comprises 15 residues. CDR3 sequence (DNA): TGTGCCTGGACTCGGGGACTAGCGGGAGACAATGAGCAGTTCTGC. It translates to CAWTRGLAGDNEQFC.

In this sample, this clonotype turned up many times. V is TRBV20-1 and J is TRBJ2-4; 9 nucleotides match TRBD2. V lost 1 base to trimming and J lost 0 bases; unmatched junction nucleotides: 13. The germline V gene has CDR1 DFQATT and CDR2 SNEGSKA (reference sequence). This CDR3 is 19 amino acids long. CDR3 coding DNA: TGCAGTGCTAGAGGGGTGGAGCGGGAGGACTCGTTAGCCAAAAACATTCAGTACTTC. This codes for CSARGVEREDSLAKNIQYF.

This clonotype occurred many times. The rearrangement links TRBV20-1 to TRBJ2-3; 7 bases match TRBD1. The V segment lost 5 bases and the J segment 1 base; nucleotides outside the gene matches: 6. Looked up from germline, CDR1 is DFQATT and CDR2 is SNEGSKA (reference sequence). This CDR3 region has 14 residues. CDR3 loop: CSADLTGRTDTQYF. CDR3 in DNA: TGCAGTGCTGACCTGACAGGGCGCACAGATACGCAGTATTTT.

In this sample, this clonotype turned up many times. The chain couples TRBV3-1 to TRBJ1-5; possible D gene TRBD1, 5 bases. Trimming stripped 0 bases from V and 6 bases from J, with 9 bases between. CDR1 LGHDT and CDR2 YNNKEL come from the germline V gene (reference sequence). CDR3 length: 14 residues. The CDR3, as DNA: TGTGCCAGCAGCCAAGAGGCAGGGCGTCAGCCCCAGCATTTT. Translating gives CASSQEAGRQPQHF.

The table lists this clonotype with many counts. The chain uses TRBV12-3 or TRBV12-4 and TRBJ2-7; 8 nucleotides line up with TRBD1. The CDR3 spans 15 residues. V was clipped by 8 bases and J by 7 bases; unmatched bases: 16. CDR3 protein: CASSLGDRHPREQYF. CDR3 in DNA: TGTGCCAGCTCCCTAGGGGACAGGCATCCTAGGGAGCAGTACTTC.